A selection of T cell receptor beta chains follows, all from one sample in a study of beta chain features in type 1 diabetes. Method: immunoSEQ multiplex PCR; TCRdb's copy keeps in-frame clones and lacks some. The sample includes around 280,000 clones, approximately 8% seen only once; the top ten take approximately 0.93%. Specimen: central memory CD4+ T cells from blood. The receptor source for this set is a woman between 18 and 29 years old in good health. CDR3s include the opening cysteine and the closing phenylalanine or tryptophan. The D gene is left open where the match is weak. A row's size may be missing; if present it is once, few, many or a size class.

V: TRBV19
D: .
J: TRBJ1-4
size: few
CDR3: CASTPRGAPSLGSEKLFF
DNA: TGTGCCAGTACCCCAAGGGGGGCACCTTCCTTAGGATCCGAAAAACTGTTTTTT

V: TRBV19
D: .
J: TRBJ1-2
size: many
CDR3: CASSKDGNYGYTF
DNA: TGTGCCAGTAGTAAGGACGGTAACTATGGCTACACCTTC

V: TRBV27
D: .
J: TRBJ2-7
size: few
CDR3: CASRSEEHLAYF
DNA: TGTGCCAGCAGGTCAGAGGAGCATCTGGCGTACTTC

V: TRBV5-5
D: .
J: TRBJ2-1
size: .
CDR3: CASSFVGYNEQFF
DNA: TGTGCCAGCAGCTTTGTGGGGTACAATGAGCAGTTCTTC

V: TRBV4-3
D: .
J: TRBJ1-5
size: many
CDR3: CASSQDLVQPQHF
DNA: TGCGCCAGCAGCCAAGATCTGGTTCAGCCCCAGCATTTT

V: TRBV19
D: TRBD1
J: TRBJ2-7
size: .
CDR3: CASSARQGIIDEQYF
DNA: TGTGCCAGTAGTGCCAGACAGGGGATCATCGACGAGCAGTACTTC

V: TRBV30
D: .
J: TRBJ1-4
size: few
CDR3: CAWSAGSSKREKLFF
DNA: TGTGCCTGGAGTGCTGGCAGTTCTAAAAGGGAAAAACTGTTTTTT

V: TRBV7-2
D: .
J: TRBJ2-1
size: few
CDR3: CASSNGLYNEQFF
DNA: TGTGCCAGCAGCAACGGACTGTACAATGAGCAGTTCTTC

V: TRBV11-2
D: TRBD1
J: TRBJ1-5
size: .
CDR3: CASSSRQGQPQHF
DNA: TGTGCCAGCAGCTCCCGACAGGGTCAGCCCCAGCATTTT

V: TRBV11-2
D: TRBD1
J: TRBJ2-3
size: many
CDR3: CASSPHRGVDTQYF
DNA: TGTGCCAGCAGCCCACACAGGGGCGTGGATACGCAGTATTTT

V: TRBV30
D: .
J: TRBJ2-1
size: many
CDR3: CAWSGSGVTSYNEQFF
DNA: TGTGCCTGGAGTGGGTCGGGAGTTACGTCCTACAATGAGCAGTTCTTC

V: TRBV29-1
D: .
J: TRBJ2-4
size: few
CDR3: CSVADGDQNIQYF
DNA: TGCAGCGTTGCGGACGGGGACCAAAACATTCAGTACTTC

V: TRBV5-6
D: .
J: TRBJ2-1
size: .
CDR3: CASRSSYNEQFF
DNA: TGTGCCAGCAGGAGCTCCTACAATGAGCAGTTCTTC

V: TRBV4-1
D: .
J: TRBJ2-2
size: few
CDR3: CASSRSVTRDGTGELFF
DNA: TGCGCCAGCAGCCGATCTGTGACCAGGGATGGGACCGGGGAGCTGTTTTTT

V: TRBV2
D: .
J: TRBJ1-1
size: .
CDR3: CASRVERDGTEAFF
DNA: TGTGCCAGCAGGGTAGAGAGGGATGGCACTGAAGCTTTCTTT

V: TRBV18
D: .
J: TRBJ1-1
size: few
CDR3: CASSPPLRSAEAFF
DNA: TGTGCCAGCTCACCACCTTTGCGTAGCGCTGAAGCTTTCTTT

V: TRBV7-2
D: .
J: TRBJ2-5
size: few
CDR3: CASSLGYGRRETQYF
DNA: TGTGCCAGCAGCTTAGGTTACGGGCGTAGAGAGACCCAGTACTTC

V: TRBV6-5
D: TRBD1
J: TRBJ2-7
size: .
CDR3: CASRRGQGAEQYF
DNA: TGTGCCAGCAGACGGGGACAGGGGGCCGAGCAGTACTTC

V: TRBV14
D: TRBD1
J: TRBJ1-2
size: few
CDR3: CASSQDLDRGHEGYTF
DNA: TGTGCCAGCAGCCAAGATCTGGACAGGGGGCATGAGGGCTACACCTTC

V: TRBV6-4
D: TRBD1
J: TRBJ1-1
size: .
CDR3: CASSERGRIAEAFF
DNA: TGTGCCAGCAGTGAGAGGGGGCGCATCGCTGAAGCTTTCTTT

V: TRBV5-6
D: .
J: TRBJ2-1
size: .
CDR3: CASSSGGASSYNEQFF
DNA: TGTGCCAGCAGCTCCGGCGGGGCCAGCTCCTACAATGAGCAGTTCTTC

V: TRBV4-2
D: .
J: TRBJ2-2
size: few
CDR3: CASSLLGVSNTGELFF
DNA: TGTGCCAGCAGCCTACTGGGCGTCTCGAACACCGGGGAGCTGTTTTTT

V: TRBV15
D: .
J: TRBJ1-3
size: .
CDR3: CATSRDSGRPGNTIYF
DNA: TGTGCCACCAGCAGAGATTCGGGCAGGCCTGGAAACACCATATATTTT

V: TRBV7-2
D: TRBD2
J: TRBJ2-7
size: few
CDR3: CASSPTSGSWVEQYF
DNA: TGTGCCAGCAGCCCGACTAGCGGGAGTTGGGTCGAGCAGTACTTC

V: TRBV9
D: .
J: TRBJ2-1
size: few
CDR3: CASSQVLRRTYNEQFF
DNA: TGTGCCAGCAGCCAAGTGCTCCGACGTACCTACAATGAGCAGTTCTTC

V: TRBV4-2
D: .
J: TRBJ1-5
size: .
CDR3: CASSQEGGKRAQHF
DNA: TGTGCCAGCAGCCAAGAAGGGGGTAAGAGAGCCCAGCATTTT

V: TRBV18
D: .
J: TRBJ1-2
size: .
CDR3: CASSPPYGGAGGYTF
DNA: TGTGCCAGCTCACCACCGTACGGGGGAGCGGGTGGCTACACCTTC

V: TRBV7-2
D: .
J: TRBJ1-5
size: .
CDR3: CASSAQGHQPQHF
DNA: TGTGCCAGCAGCGCCCAGGGGCACCAGCCCCAGCATTTT

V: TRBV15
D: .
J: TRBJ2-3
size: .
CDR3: CATSRGQSSSTDTQYF
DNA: TGTGCCACCAGCAGAGGCCAATCATCTAGCACAGATACGCAGTATTTT

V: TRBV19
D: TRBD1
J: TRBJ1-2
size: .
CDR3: CASSMDRGLGYGYTF
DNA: TGTGCCAGTAGTATGGACAGGGGATTGGGGTATGGCTACACCTTC

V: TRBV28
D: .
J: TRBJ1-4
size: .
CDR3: CASRDRTGLFF
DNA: TGTGCCAGCAGAGATCGGACGGGACTGTTTTTT

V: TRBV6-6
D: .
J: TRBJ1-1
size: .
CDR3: CASSLEGGSRAFF
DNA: TGTGCCAGCAGCCTCGAGGGGGGATCAAGAGCTTTCTTT

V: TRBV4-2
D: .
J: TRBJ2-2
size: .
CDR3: CASSPSSALANTGELFF
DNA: TGTGCCAGCAGCCCGTCTTCGGCTTTAGCGAACACCGGGGAGCTGTTTTTT

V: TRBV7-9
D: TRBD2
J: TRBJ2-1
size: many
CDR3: CASSWTSGTYNEQFF
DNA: TGTGCCAGCAGCTGGACTAGCGGGACCTACAATGAGCAGTTCTTC

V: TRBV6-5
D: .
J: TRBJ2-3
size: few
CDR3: CASSQTVTDTQYF
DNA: TGTGCCAGCAGTCAAACAGTAACAGATACGCAGTATTTT

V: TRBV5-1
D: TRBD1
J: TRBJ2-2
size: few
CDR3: CASSYYPNTGGTNTGELFF
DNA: TGCGCCAGCAGCTATTACCCGAATACAGGGGGCACGAACACCGGGGAGCTGTTTTTT

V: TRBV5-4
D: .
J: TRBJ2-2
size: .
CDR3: CASSGDGELFF
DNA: TGTGCCAGCAGTGGAGACGGGGAGCTGTTTTTT

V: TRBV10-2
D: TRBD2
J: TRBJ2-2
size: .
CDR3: CASSRTSGANTGELFF
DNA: TGCGCCAGCAGTCGGACTAGCGGAGCTAACACCGGGGAGCTGTTTTTT

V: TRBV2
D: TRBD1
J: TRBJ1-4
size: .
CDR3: CASRGQGQKLFF
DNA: TGTGCCAGCAGGGGACAGGGACAAAAACTGTTTTTT

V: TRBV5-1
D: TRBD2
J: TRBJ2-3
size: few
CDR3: CASSPELAGVGADTQYF
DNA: TGCGCCAGCAGCCCCGAGCTAGCGGGAGTGGGCGCAGATACGCAGTATTTT

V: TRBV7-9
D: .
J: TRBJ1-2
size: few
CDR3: CASSRSSRQVGEDGYTF
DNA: TGTGCCAGCAGCCGATCATCGAGACAGGTCGGGGAGGATGGCTACACCTTC

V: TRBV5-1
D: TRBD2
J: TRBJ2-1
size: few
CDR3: CASRYGGSTNEQFF
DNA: TGCGCCAGCAGATATGGCGGGAGTACCAATGAGCAGTTCTTC

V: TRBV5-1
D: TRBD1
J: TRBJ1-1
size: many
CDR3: CASSGDRLNTEAFF
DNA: TGCGCCAGCAGCGGGGACAGGTTGAACACTGAAGCTTTCTTT

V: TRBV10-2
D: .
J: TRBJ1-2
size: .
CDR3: CASSESAYRSTGGYTF
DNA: TGCGCCAGCAGTGAGTCTGCATACCGGAGCACCGGAGGCTACACCTTC

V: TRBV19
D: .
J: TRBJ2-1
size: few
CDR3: CASSIGDKRRNEQFF
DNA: TGTGCCAGTAGTATAGGGGACAAACGGCGCAATGAGCAGTTCTTC

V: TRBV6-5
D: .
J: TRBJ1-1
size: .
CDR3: CASTSLGTEAFF
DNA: TGTGCCAGCACCTCTTTAGGGACTGAAGCTTTCTTT

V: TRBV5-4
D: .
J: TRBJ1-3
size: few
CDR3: CASSLEGFNTIYF
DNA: TGTGCCAGCAGCTTAGAGGGGTTTAACACCATATATTTT

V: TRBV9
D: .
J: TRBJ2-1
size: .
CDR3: CASSVDGTRYNEQFF
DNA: TGTGCCAGCAGCGTAGACGGAACACGCTACAATGAGCAGTTCTTC

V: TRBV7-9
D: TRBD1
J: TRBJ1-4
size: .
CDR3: CASSFDRGRTLFF
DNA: TGTGCCAGCAGCTTTGACAGGGGGCGGACACTGTTTTTT

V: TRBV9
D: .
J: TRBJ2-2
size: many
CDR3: CASSAYRTGELFF
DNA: TGTGCCAGCAGCGCGTACCGCACCGGGGAGCTGTTTTTT

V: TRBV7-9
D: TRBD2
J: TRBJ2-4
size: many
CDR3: CASSLEGGDIQYF
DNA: TGTGCCAGCAGCTTAGAGGGAGGGGACATTCAGTACTTC

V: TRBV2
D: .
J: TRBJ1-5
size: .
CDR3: CASSGQVIEEPQHF
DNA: TGTGCCAGCAGTGGACAGGTAATCGAGGAGCCCCAGCATTTT

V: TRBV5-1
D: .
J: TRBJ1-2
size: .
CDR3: CASSPQGTGYGYTF
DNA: TGCGCCAGCAGCCCCCAGGGGACCGGCTATGGCTACACCTTC

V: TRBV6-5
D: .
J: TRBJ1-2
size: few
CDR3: CASSAGTPANYGYTF
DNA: TGTGCCAGCAGCGCCGGGACCCCCGCTAACTATGGCTACACCTTC

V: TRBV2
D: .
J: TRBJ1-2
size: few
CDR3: CASSGRPGNYGYTF
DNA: TGTGCCAGCAGTGGTAGACCGGGCAACTATGGCTACACCTTC

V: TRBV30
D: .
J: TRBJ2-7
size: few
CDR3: CAWSPKTVRSYEQYF
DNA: TGTGCCTGGAGTCCCAAAACCGTACGGAGCTACGAGCAGTACTTC

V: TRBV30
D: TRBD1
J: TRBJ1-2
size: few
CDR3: CAWTLQGAYGYTF
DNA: TGTGCCTGGACACTACAGGGGGCATATGGCTACACCTTC

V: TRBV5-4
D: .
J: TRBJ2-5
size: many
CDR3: CASSLDGRMGTQYF
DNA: TGTGCCAGCAGCTTGGATGGTAGGATGGGGACCCAGTACTTC